The 16 T cell receptor beta chains in this list originate from one sample, sequenced in a study of early T cells in non-severe SARS-CoV-2 infection listed by TCRdb under 2021. Library generation was performed with 5' RACE. The instrument given in TCRdb is NextSeq 500. TCRdb passed the public sequencing reads through fastp at Q25 and MiXCR, retaining productive beta sequences. Each entry merges the rows of one CDR3 protein and shows their most common DNA and genes. The sample profile shows under 90,000 distinct CDR3 sequences; under 15% of them were found once. Together, the top ten hold around 6% of the sample. The specimen sequenced was whole blood. Receptors were obtained from an adult who was a healthcare worker with PCR-confirmed SARS-CoV-2 infection or an uninfected control (not recorded which).

This clonotype was counted at least ten times. The chain uses TRBV7-6 and TRBJ1-1; no firm D call. Germline loops: CDR1 SGHVS, CDR2 FNYEAQ. This CDR3 region has 15 residues. Trimming took off 5 bases at V and 2 bases at J, with 15 bases between the two ends. The CDR3: CASSTRTGFNTEAFF. CDR3 coding DNA: TGTGCCAGCAGCACCCGGACCGGGTTCAACACTGAAGCTTTCTTT.

In its sample, this clonotype was seen many times. The CDR3 loop is CSARVLEGQPQHF. The CDR3 region has the DNA TGCAGTGCTAGAGTGCTCGAAGGTCAGCCCCAGCATTTT. The V gene is TRBV20-1, the J gene TRBJ1-5; no clear D gene. The germline CDR1 and CDR2 sequences are DFQATT and SNEGSKA (reference sequence). Trimming left V 1 base short and J 6 bases short, with 10 bases between. This CDR3 comprises 13 residues.

This clonotype was counted between two and nine times. The rearrangement joins TRBV30 to TRBJ2-7, with TRBD1 identical over 7 bases. Unmatched junction bases numbered 10, after V lost 5 bases and J lost 3 bases. The germline CDR1 and CDR2 sequences are GTSNPN and SVGIG (reference sequence). This CDR3 is 14 amino acids long. CDR3 loop: CAWATGERRYEQYF. DNA for the CDR3: TGTGCCTGGGCTACAGGGGAGAGACGCTACGAGCAGTACTTC.

This clonotype was counted only a few times. The chain recombines TRBV5-1 with TRBJ2-3; D is perhaps TRBD1 (5 bases). Trimming stripped 3 bases from V and 0 bases from J, with 8 bases between. The CDR3 has 14 amino acids. Germline CDR1 SGHRS, CDR2 YFSETQ. CDR3 in DNA: TGCGCCAGCAGCTCGACAGTCAGCACAGATACGCAGTATTTT. Translating it yields CASSSTVSTDTQYF.

There are a few counts of this clonotype. This chain joins TRBV5-1 and TRBJ1-1; D is unresolved. Germline V gene sequence: CDR1 SGHRS, CDR2 YFSETQ. The CDR3 has 13 amino acids. Trimming took off 5 bases at V and 4 bases at J, with 12 bases between the two ends. CDR3 DNA: TGCGCCAGCAGGTCCGACCCAGGCACTGAAGCTTTCTTT. Translated: CASRSDPGTEAFF.

This clonotype was counted only a few times. The rearrangement uses TRBV12-3 or TRBV12-4 and TRBJ1-4; D call uncertain. The CDR3 extends over 14 amino acids. The ends were cut back, 3 bases at V and 6 bases at J, with 11 bases in the middle. The chain's CDR3 is CASSFPNRYEKLFF. In DNA, the CDR3 is TGTGCCAGCAGTTTTCCTAACCGATATGAAAAACTGTTTTTT.

This clonotype has ten or more counts. The CDR3 region is CASSPPGLAGNEQFF. CDR3 DNA sequence: TGTGCCAGCAGCCCGCCGGGACTAGCTGGCAATGAGCAGTTCTTC. The genes are TRBV13 and TRBJ2-1, with 9 bases that match TRBD2. V lost 5 bases to trimming and J lost 6 bases; unmatched junction nucleotides: 8. Germline V lookup: CDR1 PRHDT, CDR2 FYEKMQ (reference sequence). This CDR3 has 15 amino acids.

This chain connects TRBV18 to TRBJ2-7; D perhaps matches TRBD1 (5 bases). Trimming took 3 bases from V and 0 from J, leaving 21 bases between them. This CDR3 contains 18 residues. Germline V gives CDR1 KGHSH, CDR2 LQKENI. The CDR3 loop is CASSPSRGGATSSYEQYF. CDR3 bases: TGTGCCAGCTCACCGAGTAGGGGTGGGGCGACAAGCTCCTACGAGCAGTACTTC.

This clonotype came up a few times. V and J are TRBV5-1 and TRBJ1-5; a weak D match, TRBD1 (5 bases). Per germline, CDR1 SGHRS and CDR2 YFSETQ. V lost 1 base and J 7 bases, leaving 12 bases between the germline ends. The CDR3 is 14 residues long. The chain's CDR3 is CASSLLGAEQPQHF. The CDR3 region has the DNA TGCGCCAGCAGCTTGTTAGGGGCAGAGCAGCCCCAGCATTTT.

The chain is built from TRBV7-2 and TRBJ2-7; 7 positions agree with TRBD2. Germline-derived CDR1 and CDR2 are SGHTA and FQGNSA. With V trimmed by 1 base and J by 4 bases, 1 base remained unmatched. The CDR3 has 13 residues. CDR3 sequence: CASSLGAGYEQYF. The CDR3 DNA is TGTGCCAGCAGCTTAGGAGCGGGATACGAGCAGTACTTC.

The J gene is TRBJ2-7, the V gene TRBV20-1; 7 bases line up with TRBD1. CDR3 length equals 13 residues. The germline V gene encodes CDR1 DFQATT and CDR2 SNEGSKA (reference sequence). V shed 3 bases, J shed 6 bases, and the junction held 8 bases outside the gene matches. This chain's CDR3 is CSASRQGFIEQYF. In DNA, the CDR3 is TGCAGTGCTAGTAGACAGGGTTTTATCGAGCAGTACTTC.

This clonotype was observed a handful of times. The V and J genes are TRBV2 and TRBJ1-6; D unresolved. Trimming cost V 10 bases and J 5 bases, with 12 bases left between them. Germline values: CDR1 SNHLY, CDR2 FYNNEI. The CDR3 length is 13 residues. CDR3 amino acids: CAIASFDNSPLHF. The CDR3 DNA reads TGTGCCATCGCCAGCTTTGATAATTCACCCCTCCACTTT.

This clonotype was observed once. A much larger clone differs from this one at a single base, so this may be a read error. The V call is TRBV4-1, the J call TRBJ2-6; D is unclear. V lost 6 bases, J lost 4 bases, and 25 bases lay in between. This CDR3 is 19 amino acids long. Per the germline V gene, CDR1 is MGHRA and CDR2 is YSYEKL. The CDR3 protein is CASRPTAYSGPSGANVLTF. The CDR3 coding sequence is TGCGCCAGCAGGCCCACCGCCTACAGTGGGCCCTCGGGGGCCAACGTCCTGACTTTC.

This clonotype was picked up a small number of times. The chain has TRBV12-5 and TRBJ1-1; unclear D gene. The V and J ends lost 4 bases and 3 bases respectively, with 9 bases between them. The CDR3 extends over 13 amino acids. From germline, CDR1 is LGHNT and CDR2 FRNRAP. The CDR3 protein is CASGSRGDTEAFF. CDR3 bases: TGTGCTAGTGGTTCCCGGGGTGACACTGAAGCTTTCTTT.

This clonotype was recorded a few times. CDR3 in amino acids: CASSPGTGDTEAFF. As DNA, the CDR3 is TGTGCCAGCAGCCCAGGGACAGGGGACACTGAAGCTTTCTTT. The chain recombines TRBV7-3 with TRBJ1-1; 10 nucleotides match TRBD1. The V and J ends lost 5 bases and 3 bases, in that order; junction bases with no gene match: 3. Germline V lookup: CDR1 SGHTA, CDR2 FQGTGA. The CDR3 runs 14 residues.

This chain links TRBV11-2 with TRBJ2-3, with 8 nucleotides matching TRBD2. The CDR3 is 14 residues long. From germline, CDR1 is SGHAT and CDR2 FQNNGV. The V gene end was trimmed by 5 bases and the J gene end by 3 bases; junction bases not matched to a gene: 4. The CDR3 region is CASSPLAGTDTQYF. Written as DNA, the CDR3 is TGTGCCAGCAGCCCCTTAGCGGGGACAGATACGCAGTATTTT.